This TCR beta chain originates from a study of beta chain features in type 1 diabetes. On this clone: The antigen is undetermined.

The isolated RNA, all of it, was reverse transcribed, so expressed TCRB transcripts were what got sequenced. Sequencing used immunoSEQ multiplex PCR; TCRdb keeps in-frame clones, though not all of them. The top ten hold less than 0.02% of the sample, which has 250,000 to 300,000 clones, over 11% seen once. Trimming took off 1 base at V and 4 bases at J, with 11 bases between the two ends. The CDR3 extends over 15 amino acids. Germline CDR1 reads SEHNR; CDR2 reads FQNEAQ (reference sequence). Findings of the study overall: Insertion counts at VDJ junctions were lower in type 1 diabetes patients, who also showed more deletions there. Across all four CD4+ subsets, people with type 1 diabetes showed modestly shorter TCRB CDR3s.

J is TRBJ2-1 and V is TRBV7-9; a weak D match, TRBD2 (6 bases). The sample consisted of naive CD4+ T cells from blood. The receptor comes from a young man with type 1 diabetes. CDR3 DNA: TGTGCCAGCAGCTTAGGGTCTAGCGTTTACAATGAGCAGTTCTTC. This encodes CASSLGSSVYNEQFF.